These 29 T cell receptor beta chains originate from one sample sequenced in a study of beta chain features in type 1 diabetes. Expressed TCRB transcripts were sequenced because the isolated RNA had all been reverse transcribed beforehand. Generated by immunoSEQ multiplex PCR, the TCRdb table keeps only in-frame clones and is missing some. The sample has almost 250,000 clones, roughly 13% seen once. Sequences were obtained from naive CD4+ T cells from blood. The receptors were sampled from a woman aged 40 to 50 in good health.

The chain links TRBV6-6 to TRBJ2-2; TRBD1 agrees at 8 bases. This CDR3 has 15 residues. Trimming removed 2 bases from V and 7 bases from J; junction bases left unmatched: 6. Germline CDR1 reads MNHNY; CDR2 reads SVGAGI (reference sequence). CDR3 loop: CASSYALTGVGELFF. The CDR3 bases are TGTGCCAGCAGTTACGCCCTGACAGGGGTCGGGGAGCTGTTTTTT.

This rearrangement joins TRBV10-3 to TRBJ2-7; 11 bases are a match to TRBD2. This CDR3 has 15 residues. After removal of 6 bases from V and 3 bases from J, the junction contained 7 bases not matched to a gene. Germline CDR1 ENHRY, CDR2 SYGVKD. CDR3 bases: TGTGCCATCAGCGAAAGACTAGCGGGGAACTACGAGCAGTACTTC. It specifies CAISERLAGNYEQYF.

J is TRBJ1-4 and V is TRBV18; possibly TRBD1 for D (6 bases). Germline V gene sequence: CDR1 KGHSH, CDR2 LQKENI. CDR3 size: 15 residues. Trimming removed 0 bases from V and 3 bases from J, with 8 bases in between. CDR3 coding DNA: TGTGCCAGCTCACCACCGGGGGCCCCTAATGAAAAACTGTTTTTT. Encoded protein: CASSPPGAPNEKLFF. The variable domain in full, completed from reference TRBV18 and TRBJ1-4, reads NAGVMQNPRHLVRRRGQEARLRCSPMKGHSHVYWYRQLPEEGLKFMVYLQKENIIDESGMPKERFSAEFPKEGPSILRIQQVVRGDSAAYFCASSPPGAPNEKLFFGSGTQLSVL.

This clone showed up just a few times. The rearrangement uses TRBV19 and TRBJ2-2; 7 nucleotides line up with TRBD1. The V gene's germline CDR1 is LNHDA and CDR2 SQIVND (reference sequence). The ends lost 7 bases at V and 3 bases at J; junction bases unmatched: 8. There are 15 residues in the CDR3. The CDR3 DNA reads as TGTGCCAGTACCCCCCGGGACAGCGACACCGGGGAGCTGTTTTTT. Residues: CASTPRDSDTGELFF.

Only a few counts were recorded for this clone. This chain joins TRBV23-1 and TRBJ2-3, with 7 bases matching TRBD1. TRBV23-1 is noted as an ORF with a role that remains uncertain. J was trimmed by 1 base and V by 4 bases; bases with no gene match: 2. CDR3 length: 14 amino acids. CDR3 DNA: TGCGCCAGCAGTCCTGGGACAGGCACAGATACGCAGTATTTT. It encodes CASSPGTGTDTQYF.

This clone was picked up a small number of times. The CDR3 region has the DNA TGTGCCATCAATACAGCGAACACTGAAGCTTTCTTT. As protein: CAINTANTEAFF. This chain connects TRBV10-3 to TRBJ1-1; D gene unclear. The CDR3 has 12 amino acids. Germline V gene sequence: CDR1 ENHRY, CDR2 SYGVKD. The V end was cut by 7 bases, the J end by 1 base, with 7 bases between.

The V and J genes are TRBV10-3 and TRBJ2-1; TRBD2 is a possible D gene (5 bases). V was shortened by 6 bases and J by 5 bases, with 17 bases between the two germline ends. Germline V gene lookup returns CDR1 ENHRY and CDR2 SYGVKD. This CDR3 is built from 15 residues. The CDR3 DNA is TGTGCCATCAGCGACCTACGGGGATCGCACAATGAGCAGTTCTTC. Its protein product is CAISDLRGSHNEQFF.

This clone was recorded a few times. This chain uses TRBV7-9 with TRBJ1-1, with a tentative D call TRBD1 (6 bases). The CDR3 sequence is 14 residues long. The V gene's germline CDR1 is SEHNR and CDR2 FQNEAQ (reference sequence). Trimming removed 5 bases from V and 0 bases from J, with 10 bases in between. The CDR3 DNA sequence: TGTGCCAGCAGCAATCAGGGGATGAACACTGAAGCTTTCTTT. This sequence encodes CASSNQGMNTEAFF.

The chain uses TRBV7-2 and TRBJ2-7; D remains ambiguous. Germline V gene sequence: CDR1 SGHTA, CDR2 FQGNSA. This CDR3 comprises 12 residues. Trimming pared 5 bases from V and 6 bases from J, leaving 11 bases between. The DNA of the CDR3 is TGTGCCAGCAGCCCTCGGGTGGGCGAGCAGTACTTC. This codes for CASSPRVGEQYF.

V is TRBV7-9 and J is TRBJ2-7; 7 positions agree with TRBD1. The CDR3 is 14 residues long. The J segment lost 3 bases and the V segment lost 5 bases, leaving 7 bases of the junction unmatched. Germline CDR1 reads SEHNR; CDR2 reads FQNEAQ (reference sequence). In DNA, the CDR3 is TGTGCCAGCAGCCAAGCCGGGACAGACTACGAGCAGTACTTC. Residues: CASSQAGTDYEQYF.

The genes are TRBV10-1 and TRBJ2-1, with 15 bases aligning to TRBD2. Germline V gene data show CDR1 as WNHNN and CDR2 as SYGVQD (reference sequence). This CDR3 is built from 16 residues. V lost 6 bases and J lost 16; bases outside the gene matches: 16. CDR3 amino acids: CASSPGLAGGQSVRFF. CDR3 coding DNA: TGCGCCAGCAGCCCCGGACTAGCGGGGGGGCAGTCGGTTCGATTCTTC.

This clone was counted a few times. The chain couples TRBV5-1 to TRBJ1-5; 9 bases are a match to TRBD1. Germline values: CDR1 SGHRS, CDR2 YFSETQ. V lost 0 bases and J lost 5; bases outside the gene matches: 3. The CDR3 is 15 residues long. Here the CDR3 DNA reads TGCGCCAGCAGCTTGGGGACAGGGGAAGATCAGCCCCAGCATTTT. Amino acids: CASSLGTGEDQPQHF.

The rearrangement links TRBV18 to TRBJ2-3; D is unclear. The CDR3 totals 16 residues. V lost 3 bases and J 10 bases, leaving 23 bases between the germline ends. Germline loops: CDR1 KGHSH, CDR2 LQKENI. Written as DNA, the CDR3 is TGTGCCAGCTCACCCCCGGGTTCAAACGCCCCACGGGCGCAGTATTTT. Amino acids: CASSPPGSNAPRAQYF.

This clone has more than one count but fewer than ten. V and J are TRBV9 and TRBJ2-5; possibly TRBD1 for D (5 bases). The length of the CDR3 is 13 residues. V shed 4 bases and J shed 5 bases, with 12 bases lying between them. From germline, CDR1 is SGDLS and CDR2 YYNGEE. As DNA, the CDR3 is TGTGCCAGCAGCCCCCGCAGGGTGGAGACCCAGTACTTC. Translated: CASSPRRVETQYF.

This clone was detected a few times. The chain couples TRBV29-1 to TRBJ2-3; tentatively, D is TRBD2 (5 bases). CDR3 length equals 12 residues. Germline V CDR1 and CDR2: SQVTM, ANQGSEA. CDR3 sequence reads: CRGGSGTDTQYF. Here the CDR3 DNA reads TGCAGGGGCGGGTCTGGGACAGATACGCAGTATTTT.

The CDR3 protein is CSVEAGGYTF. In DNA, the CDR3 is TGCAGCGTTGAAGCTGGCGGCTACACCTTC. The genes are TRBV29-1 and TRBJ1-2; D ambiguous. The CDR3 is 10 amino acids. Germline V gene sequence: CDR1 SQVTM, CDR2 ANQGSEA. V lost 1 base and J 8 bases, leaving 5 bases between the germline ends.

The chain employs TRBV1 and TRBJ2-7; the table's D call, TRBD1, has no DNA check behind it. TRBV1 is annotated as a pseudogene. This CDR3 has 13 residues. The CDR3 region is CTSSVHQGLEQYF. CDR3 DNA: TGCACCAGCAGCGTCCACCAGGGTCTCGAGCAGTACTTC.

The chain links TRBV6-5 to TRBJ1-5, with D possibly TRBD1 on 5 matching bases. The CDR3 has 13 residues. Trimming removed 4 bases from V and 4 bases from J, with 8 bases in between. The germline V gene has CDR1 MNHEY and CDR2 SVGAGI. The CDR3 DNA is TGTGCCAGCAGTTTAGACAGAAATCAGCCCCAGCATTTT. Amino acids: CASSLDRNQPQHF.

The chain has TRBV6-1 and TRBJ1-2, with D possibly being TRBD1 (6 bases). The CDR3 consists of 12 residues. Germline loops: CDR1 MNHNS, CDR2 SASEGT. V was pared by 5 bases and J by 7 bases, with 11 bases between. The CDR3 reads CASSLGGGGYTF. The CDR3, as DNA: TGTGCCAGCAGTCTTGGGGGCGGTGGCTACACCTTC.

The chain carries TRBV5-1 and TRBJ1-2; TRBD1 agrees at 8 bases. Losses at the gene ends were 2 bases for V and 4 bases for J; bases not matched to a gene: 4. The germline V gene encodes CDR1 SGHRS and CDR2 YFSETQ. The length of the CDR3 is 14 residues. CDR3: CASSFQGAGYGYTF. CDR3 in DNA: TGCGCCAGCAGCTTTCAGGGGGCGGGCTATGGCTACACCTTC.

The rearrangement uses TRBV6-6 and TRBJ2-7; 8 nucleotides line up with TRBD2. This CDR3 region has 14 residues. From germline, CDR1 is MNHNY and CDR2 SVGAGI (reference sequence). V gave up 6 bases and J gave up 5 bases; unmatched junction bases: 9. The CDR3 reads CASRYSGSSHEQYF. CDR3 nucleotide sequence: TGTGCCAGCAGATACAGCGGGAGTAGCCACGAGCAGTACTTC.

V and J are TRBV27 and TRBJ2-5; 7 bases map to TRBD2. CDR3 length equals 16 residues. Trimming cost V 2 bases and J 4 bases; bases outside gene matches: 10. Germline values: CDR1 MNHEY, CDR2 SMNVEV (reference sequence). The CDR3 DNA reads TGTGCCAGCAGTTTAACCTTTGGACTAGTCCCAGAGACCCAGTACTTC. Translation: CASSLTFGLVPETQYF.

Here the CDR3 reads CASSTRTGGLSPLHF. CDR3 DNA: TGTGCCAGCAGTACAAGGACAGGGGGCCTGTCACCCCTCCACTTT. This chain joins TRBV6-6 and TRBJ1-6, with 11 bases fitting TRBD1. This CDR3 is 15 amino acids long. The germline gives CDR1 MNHNY, CDR2 SVGAGI (reference sequence). The V segment lost 5 bases and the J segment 10 bases; nucleotides outside the gene matches: 7.

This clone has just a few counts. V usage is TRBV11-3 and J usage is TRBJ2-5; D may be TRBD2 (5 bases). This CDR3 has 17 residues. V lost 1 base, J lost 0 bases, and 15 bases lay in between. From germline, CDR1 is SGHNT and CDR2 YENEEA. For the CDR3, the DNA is TGTGCCAGCAGCTTAGGAAGGAGGCCCAACTACCAAGAGACCCAGTACTTC. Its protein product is CASSLGRRPNYQETQYF.

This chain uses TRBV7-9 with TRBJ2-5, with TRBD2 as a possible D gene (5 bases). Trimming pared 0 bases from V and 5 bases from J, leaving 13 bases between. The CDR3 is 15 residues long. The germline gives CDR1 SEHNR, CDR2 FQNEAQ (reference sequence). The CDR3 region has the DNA TGTGCCAGCAGCTTAGCGAGGGCAGAGGTTGAGACCCAGTACTTC. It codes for CASSLARAEVETQYF.

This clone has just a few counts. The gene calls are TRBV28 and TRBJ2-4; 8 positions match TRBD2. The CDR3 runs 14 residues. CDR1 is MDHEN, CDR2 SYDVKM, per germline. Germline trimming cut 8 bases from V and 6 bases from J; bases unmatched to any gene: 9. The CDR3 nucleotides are TGTGCCAGCCTTGGCGGGGGGCCGACAAACATTCAGTACTTC. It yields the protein CASLGGGPTNIQYF.

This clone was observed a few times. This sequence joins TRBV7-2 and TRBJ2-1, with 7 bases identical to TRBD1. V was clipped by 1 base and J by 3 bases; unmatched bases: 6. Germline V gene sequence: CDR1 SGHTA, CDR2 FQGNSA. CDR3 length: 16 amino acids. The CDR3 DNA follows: TGTGCCAGCAGCTTAGTAGAGGGGGCTATCTACAATGAGCAGTTCTTC. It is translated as CASSLVEGAIYNEQFF. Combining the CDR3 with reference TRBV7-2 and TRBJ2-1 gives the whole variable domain GAGVSQSPSNKVTEKGKDVELRCDPISGHTALYWYRQSLGQGLEFLIYFQGNSAPDKSGLPSDRFSAERTGGSVSTLTIQRTQQEDSAVYLCASSLVEGAIYNEQFFGPGTRLTVL.

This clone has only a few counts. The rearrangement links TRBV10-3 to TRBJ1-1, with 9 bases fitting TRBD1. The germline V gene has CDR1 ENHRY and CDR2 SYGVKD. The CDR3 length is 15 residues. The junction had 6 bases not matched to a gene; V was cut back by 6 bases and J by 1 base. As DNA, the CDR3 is TGTGCCATCAGGCCGGGACAGGGAACGAACACTGAAGCTTTCTTT. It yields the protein CAIRPGQGTNTEAFF.

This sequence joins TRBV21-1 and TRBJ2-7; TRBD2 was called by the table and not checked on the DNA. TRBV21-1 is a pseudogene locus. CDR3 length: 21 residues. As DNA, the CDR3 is TGTGCCAGCAGCAAAGCGCTTCTGCCCATTTTTAGGGCGGGCAGGTTCTACGAGCAGTACTTC. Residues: CASSKALLPIFRAGRFYEQYF.